This TCR beta chain was profiled in a study of early T cells in non-severe SARS-CoV-2 infection. Turning to the study itself: The sequenced material was bulk RNA from unsorted whole blood, and its chains were unpaired.

This clonotype has at least ten counts. Its specificity is unknown. Germline V gene sequence: CDR1 SGHAT, CDR2 FQNNGV. The CDR3 extends over 16 amino acids. The germline V and J ends were trimmed by 3 bases and 2 bases, with 13 bases remaining between them. Broader study findings: Database matching using VDJdb favored anti-spike CD8 responses, with private and CD4 specificities left missing.

Separate cDNA molecules each had unique molecular identifiers attached to them. TCRdb re-called the 5' RACE reads through MiXCR, storing one row per CDR3 protein. The table has 90,000 to 130,000 distinct CDR3 sequences, about 12% seen once. The receptor's source is an adult who was a healthcare worker with PCR-confirmed SARS-CoV-2 infection or an uninfected control (not recorded which). This chain joins TRBV11-2 and TRBJ2-2, with D hard to call. Sequences were obtained from whole blood. CDR3 sequence reads: CASSFLRDPNTGELFF. CDR3 DNA: TGTGCCAGCAGCTTCTTAAGGGATCCCAACACCGGGGAGCTGTTTTTT.